This T cell receptor beta chain was obtained from a study of a mutant IDH1 vaccine in newly diagnosed glioma. Study overall: Patients were started on vaccination 4-6 weeks after radiotherapy alone, or with temozolomide cycles. Antecedent treatment encompassed radiotherapy, temozolomide, or their combination; the majority received both.

Note on this clone: The antigen remains unidentified.

The time point was: week 47, end of study. Vaccine doses each comprised 300 ug of mutant IDH1 20-mer peptide, with topical imiquimod. Study-wide results and limits: Vaccine-induced immune responses were detected in roughly 93% of patients.

TCRdb's table, derived via immunoSEQ multiplex PCR, lists solely in-frame clones and lacks some. The data hold 40,000 to 50,000 clones, with approximately 79% observed a single time. The TCR originated in a man aged 18 to 30 with glioma. Some clones in this sample may be carry-over from other donors' samples. This material consisted of PBMCs, taken from a glioma patient whose treatment included an IDH1 peptide vaccine.

DNA for the CDR3: TGTGCCAGCAGGGCCGACCGCAGCTCCTACAATGAGCAGTTCTTC. Translation: CASRADRSSYNEQFF. The V gene is TRBV7-8, the J gene TRBJ2-1; D uncertain. The CDR3 is 15 amino acids. V was trimmed by 6 bases and J by 0 bases, leaving 12 bases between them. The germline CDR1 and CDR2 sequences are SGHVS and FQNEAQ.